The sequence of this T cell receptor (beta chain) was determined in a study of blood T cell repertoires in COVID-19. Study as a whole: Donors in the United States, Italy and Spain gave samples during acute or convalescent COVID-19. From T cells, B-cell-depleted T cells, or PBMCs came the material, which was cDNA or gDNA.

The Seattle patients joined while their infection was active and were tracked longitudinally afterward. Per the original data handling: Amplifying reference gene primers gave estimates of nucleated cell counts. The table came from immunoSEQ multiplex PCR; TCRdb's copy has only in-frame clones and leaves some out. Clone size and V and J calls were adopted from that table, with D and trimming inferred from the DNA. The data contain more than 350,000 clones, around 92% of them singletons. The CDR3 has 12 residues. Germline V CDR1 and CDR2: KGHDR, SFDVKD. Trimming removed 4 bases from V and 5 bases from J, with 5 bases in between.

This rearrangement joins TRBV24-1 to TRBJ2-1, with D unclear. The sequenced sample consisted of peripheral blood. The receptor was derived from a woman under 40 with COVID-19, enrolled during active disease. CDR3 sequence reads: CATSEQHNEQFF. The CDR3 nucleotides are TGTGCCACCAGTGAACAGCACAATGAGCAGTTCTTC.